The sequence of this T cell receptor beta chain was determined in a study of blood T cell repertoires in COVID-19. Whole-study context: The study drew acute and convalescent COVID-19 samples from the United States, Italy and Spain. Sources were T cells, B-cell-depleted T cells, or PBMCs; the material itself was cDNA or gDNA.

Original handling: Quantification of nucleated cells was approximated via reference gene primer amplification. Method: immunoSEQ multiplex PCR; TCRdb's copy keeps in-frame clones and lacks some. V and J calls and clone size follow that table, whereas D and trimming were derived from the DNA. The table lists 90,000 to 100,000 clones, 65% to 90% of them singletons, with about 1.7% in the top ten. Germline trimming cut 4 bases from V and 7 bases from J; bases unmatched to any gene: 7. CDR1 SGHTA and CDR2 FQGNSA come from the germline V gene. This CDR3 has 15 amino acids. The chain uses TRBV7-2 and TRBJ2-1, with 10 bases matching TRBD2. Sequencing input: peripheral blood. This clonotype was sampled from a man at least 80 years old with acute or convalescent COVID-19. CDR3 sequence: CASSSLAGARNEQFF. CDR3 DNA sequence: TGTGCCAGCAGCTCCCTAGCGGGAGCTCGAAATGAGCAGTTCTTC.